This T cell receptor (beta chain) appears in the sequencing data of a study of blood T cells in healthy people across ages. Study in general: Capturing about one barcoded beta molecule per two T cells was achieved by template switching. Study findings and constraints: Diversity was estimated from one million T cells, and these estimates were considered underestimates.

Primers used in a second PCR of roughly 7 to 12 cycles were a sample-barcoded 5' primer and a J-beta primer mix. With 12 random nucleotides, a template-switch adaptor tagged each individual cDNA molecule. Using its own MiXCR run on the 5' RACE reads, TCRdb lists one record per CDR3 protein. The sample holds some 800,000 distinct CDR3 sequences, roughly 25% seen once. V lost 2 bases and J lost 0, with 14 bases in between. The germline V gene has CDR1 SEHNR and CDR2 FQNEAQ (reference sequence). This CDR3 has 17 residues. Details on this clonotype: What it recognizes is unknown.

Aged roughly 6 to 95, donors were systemically healthy Caucasians from Russia. These data were also filed under a second study, of T cells of mothers and their children.

The clonotype was recovered from a boy aged 5-17 years in good health. This sequence joins TRBV7-9 and TRBJ1-3; unclear D gene. The sample was blood. For the CDR3, the DNA is TGTGCCAGCAGCTTATGGGTCTCGGACCTCTCTGGAAACACCATATATTTT. This gives the protein CASSLWVSDLSGNTIYF.